This T cell receptor beta chain was identified during a study of blood T cell repertoires in COVID-19. Study overall: Italy, Spain and the United States were the sources of the convalescent and acute COVID-19 samples.

Per the study methods: For nucleated cells, counts were estimated from reference gene primer amplification. The method was immunoSEQ multiplex PCR; TCRdb's version includes in-frame clones alone and lacks a portion of them. D and trimming were read from the DNA, whereas the V and J calls and clone size are those reported in that table. Among 85,000 to 100,000 clones listed, over 60% were seen once. This clonotype was obtained from a man aged 45-60 years who had recovered from COVID-19. Sequencing input: peripheral blood.

CDR3 amino acids: CATKDREYDQPQHF. The DNA for the CDR3 is TGTGCCACCAAGGACAGGGAGTACGATCAGCCCCAGCATTTT. The chain is built from TRBV19 and TRBJ1-5; 8 bases line up with TRBD1. J was trimmed by 5 bases and V by 10 bases; bases with no gene match: 10. This CDR3 region has 14 residues. In germline, CDR1 is LNHDA, CDR2 SQIVND (reference sequence).